This TCR beta chain was sequenced during a study of blood T cell repertoires in COVID-19. For the study at large: From T cells, B-cell-depleted T cells, or PBMCs came the material, which was cDNA or gDNA.

The study recruited people aged about 18 to 90 years across 24 US areas. In the study's own analysis: The assay estimated nucleated cells by amplifying reference gene primers. This table comes from immunoSEQ multiplex PCR, and its TCRdb copy is limited to in-frame clones, with some not included. Clonal size and the V and J genes are those of that table, whereas D and trimming came from the DNA. Of around 250,000 clones in the sample, approximately 81% were seen once. The CDR3 consists of 14 residues. Losses at the gene ends were 4 bases for V and 6 bases for J; bases not matched to a gene: 4. Germline V lookup: CDR1 KGHDR, CDR2 SFDVKD.

The sample taken for sequencing was PBMCs or T cells enriched from blood (not recorded which). This chain connects TRBV24-1 to TRBJ2-3; 9 nucleotides match TRBD1. This sequence originates from a woman aged 45 to 65 who had been exposed to COVID-19. The CDR3 bases are TGTGCCACCAGTGAGCGTACAGGGGGCGATACGCAGTATTTT. Its protein product is CATSERTGGDTQYF.